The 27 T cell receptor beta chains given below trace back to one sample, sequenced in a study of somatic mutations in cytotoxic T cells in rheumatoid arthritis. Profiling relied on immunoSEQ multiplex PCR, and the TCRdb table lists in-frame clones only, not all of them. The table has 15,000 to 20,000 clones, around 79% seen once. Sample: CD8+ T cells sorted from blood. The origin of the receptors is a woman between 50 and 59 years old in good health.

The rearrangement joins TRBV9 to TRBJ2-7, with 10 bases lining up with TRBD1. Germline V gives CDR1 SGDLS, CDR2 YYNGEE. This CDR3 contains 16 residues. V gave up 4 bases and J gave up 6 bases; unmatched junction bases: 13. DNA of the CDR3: TGTGCCAGCAGCCCCCAGCCCGGGACAGGGGAGGGCGAGCAGTACTTC. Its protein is CASSPQPGTGEGEQYF.

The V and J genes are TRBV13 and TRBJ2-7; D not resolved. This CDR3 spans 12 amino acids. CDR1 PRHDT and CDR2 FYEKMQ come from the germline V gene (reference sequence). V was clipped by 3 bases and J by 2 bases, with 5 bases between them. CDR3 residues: CASSFLTYEQYF. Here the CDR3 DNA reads TGTGCCAGCAGCTTCCTGACCTACGAGCAGTACTTC. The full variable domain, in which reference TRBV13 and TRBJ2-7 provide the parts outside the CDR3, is AAGVIQSPRHLIKEKRETATLKCYPIPRHDTVYWYQQGPGQDPQFLISFYEKMQSDKGSIPDRFSAQQFSDYHSELNMSSLELGDSALYFCASSFLTYEQYFGPGTRLTVT.

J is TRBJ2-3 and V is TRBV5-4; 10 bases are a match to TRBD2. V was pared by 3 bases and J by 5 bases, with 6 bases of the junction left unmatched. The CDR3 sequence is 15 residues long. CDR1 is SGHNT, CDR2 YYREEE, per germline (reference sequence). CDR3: CASSWTSGIGDTQYF. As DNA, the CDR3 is TGTGCCAGCAGCTGGACTAGCGGTATCGGAGATACGCAGTATTTT.

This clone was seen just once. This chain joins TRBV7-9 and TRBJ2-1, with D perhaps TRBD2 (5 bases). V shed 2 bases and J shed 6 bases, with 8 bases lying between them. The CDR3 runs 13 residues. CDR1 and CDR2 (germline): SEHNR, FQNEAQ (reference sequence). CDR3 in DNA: TGTGCCAGCAGCTTACTGGACTTCAATGAGCAGTTCTTC. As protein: CASSLLDFNEQFF.

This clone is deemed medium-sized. CDR3 protein: CASITTGTGSTGELFF. CDR3 bases: TGTGCCAGCATCACCACCGGGACAGGGTCCACCGGGGAGCTGTTTTTT. The chain joins TRBV25-1 to TRBJ2-2, with 9 bases that match TRBD1. Germline V gives CDR1 MGHDK, CDR2 SYGVNS. The CDR3 runs 16 residues. Trimming cost V 7 bases and J 4 bases; bases outside gene matches: 10.

The CDR3 spells CASSDAGALDTGELFF. The CDR3 DNA sequence: TGTGCCAGCAGCGACGCGGGAGCTCTCGACACCGGGGAGCTGTTTTTT. The chain recombines TRBV4-2 with TRBJ2-2; TRBD2 matches 7 bases. The CDR3 has 16 amino acids. Germline CDR1 reads LGHNA; CDR2 reads YNFKEQ. V gave up 5 bases and J gave up 3 bases; unmatched junction bases: 9.

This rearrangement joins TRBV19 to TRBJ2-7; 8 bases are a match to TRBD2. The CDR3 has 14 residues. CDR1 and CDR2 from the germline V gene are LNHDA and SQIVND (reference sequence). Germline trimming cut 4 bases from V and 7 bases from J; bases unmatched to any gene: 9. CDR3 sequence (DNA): TGTGCCAGTAGTAGCGGGGGGCGCCGGGATGAGCAGTACTTC. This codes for CASSSGGRRDEQYF.

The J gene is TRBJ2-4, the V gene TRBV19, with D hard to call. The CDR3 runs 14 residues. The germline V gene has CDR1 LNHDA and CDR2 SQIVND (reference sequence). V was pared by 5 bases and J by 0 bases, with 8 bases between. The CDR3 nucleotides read TGTGCCAGTAGTCTTCCCATAGCCAAAAACATTCAGTACTTC. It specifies CASSLPIAKNIQYF.

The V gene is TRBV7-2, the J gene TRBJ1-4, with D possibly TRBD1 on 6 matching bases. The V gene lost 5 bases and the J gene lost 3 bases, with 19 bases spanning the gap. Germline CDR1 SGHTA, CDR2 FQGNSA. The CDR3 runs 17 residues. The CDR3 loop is CASSPLGGIAANEKLFF. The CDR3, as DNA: TGTGCCAGCAGCCCGCTAGGGGGTATCGCGGCTAATGAAAAACTGTTTTTT.

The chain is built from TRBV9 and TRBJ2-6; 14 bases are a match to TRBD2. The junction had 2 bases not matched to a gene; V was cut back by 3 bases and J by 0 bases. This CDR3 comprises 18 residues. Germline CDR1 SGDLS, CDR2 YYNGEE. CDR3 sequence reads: CASSDGTSGGSGANVLTF. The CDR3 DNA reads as TGTGCCAGCAGCGATGGGACTAGCGGGGGCTCTGGGGCCAACGTCCTGACTTTC. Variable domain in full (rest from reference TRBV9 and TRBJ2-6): DSGVTQTPKHLITATGQRVTLRCSPRSGDLSVYWYQQSLDQGLQFLIQYYNGEERAKGNILERFSAQQFPDLHSELNLSSLELGDSALYFCASSDGTSGGSGANVLTFGAGSRLTVL.

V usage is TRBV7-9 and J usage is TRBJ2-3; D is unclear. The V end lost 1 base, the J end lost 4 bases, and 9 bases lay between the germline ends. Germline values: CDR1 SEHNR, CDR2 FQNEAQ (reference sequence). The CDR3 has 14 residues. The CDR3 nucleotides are TGTGCCAGCAGCTTAGGGACCGGCGCAGATACGCAGTATTTT. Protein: CASSLGTGADTQYF.

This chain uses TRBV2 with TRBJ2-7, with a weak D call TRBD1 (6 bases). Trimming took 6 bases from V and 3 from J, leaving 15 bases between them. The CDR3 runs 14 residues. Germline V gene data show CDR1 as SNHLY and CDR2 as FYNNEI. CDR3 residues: CASSPGHGSYEQYF. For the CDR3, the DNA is TGTGCCAGCAGCCCGGGACATGGGAGCTACGAGCAGTACTTC.

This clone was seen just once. CDR3 DNA: TGTGCCAGCAGGATGACAGGGTTCCAAGAGACCCAGTACTTC. Protein product: CASRMTGFQETQYF. The chain couples TRBV2 to TRBJ2-5, with 7 bases aligning to TRBD1. The junction had 5 bases not matched to a gene; V was cut back by 6 bases and J by 1 base. CDR1 is SNHLY, CDR2 FYNNEI, per germline. The CDR3 runs 14 residues.

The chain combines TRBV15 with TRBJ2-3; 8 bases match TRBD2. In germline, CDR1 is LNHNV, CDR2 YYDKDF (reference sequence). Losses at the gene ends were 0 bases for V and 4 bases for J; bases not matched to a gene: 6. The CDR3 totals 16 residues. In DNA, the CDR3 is TGTGCCACCAGCAGAGATCTGACTAGCGCCGCAGATACGCAGTATTTT. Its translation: CATSRDLTSAADTQYF. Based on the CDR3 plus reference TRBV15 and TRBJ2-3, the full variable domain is DAMVIQNPRYQVTQFGKPVTLSCSQTLNHNVMYWYQQKSSQAPKLLFHYYDKDFNNEADTPDNFQSRRPNTSFCFLDIRSPGLGDTAMYLCATSRDLTSAADTQYFGPGTRLTVL.

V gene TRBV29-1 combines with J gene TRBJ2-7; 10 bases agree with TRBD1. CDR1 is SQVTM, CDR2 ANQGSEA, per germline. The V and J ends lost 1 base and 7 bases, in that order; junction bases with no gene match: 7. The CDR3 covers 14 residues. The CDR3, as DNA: TGCAGCGTTGAAGTCGTGGGACAGGGGTTAGAGCAGTACTTC. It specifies CSVEVVGQGLEQYF.

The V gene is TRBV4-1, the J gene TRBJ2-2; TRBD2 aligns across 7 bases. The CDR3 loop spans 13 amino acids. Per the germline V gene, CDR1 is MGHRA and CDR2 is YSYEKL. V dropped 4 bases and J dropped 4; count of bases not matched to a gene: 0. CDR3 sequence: CASSPGGTGELFF. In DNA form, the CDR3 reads TGCGCCAGCAGCCCGGGGGGCACCGGGGAGCTGTTTTTT.

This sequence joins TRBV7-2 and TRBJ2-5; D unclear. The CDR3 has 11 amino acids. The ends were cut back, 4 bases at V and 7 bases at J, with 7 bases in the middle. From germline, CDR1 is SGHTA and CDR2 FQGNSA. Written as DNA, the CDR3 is TGTGCCAGCAGCTGGGCCCGGACCCAGTACTTC. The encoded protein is CASSWARTQYF. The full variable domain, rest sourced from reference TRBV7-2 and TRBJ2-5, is GAGVSQSPSNKVTEKGKDVELRCDPISGHTALYWYRQSLGQGLEFLIYFQGNSAPDKSGLPSDRFSAERTGGSVSTLTIQRTQQEDSAVYLCASSWARTQYFGPGTRLLVL.

CDR3 sequence (DNA): TGTGCCAGCACCCTACAGGCTAGCAATCAGCCCCAGCATTTT. Translating it yields CASTLQASNQPQHF. This rearrangement joins TRBV5-6 to TRBJ1-5; the D gene is possibly TRBD1 (5 bases). V was clipped by 6 bases and J by 0 bases, with 10 bases between them. The CDR3 runs to 14 residues. Germline V CDR1 and CDR2: SGHDT, YYEEEE.

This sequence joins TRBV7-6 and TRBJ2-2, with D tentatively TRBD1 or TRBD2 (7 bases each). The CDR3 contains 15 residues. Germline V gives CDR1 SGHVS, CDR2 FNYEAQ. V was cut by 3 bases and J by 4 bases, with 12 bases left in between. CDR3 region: CASSLTGRATGELFF. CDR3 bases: TGTGCCAGCAGCTTGACAGGGAGGGCCACCGGGGAGCTGTTTTTT.

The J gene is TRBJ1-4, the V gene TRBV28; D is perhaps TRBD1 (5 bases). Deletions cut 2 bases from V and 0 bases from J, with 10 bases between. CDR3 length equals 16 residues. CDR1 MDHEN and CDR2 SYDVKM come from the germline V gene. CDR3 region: CASSLRGTATNEKLFF. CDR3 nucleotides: TGTGCCAGCAGTTTAAGGGGAACCGCAACTAATGAAAAACTGTTTTTT. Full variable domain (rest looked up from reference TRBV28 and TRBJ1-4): DVKVTQSSRYLVKRTGEKVFLECVQDMDHENMFWYRQDPGLGLRLIYFSYDVKMKEKGDIPEGYSVSREKKERFSLILESASTNQTSMYLCASSLRGTATNEKLFFGSGTQLSVL.

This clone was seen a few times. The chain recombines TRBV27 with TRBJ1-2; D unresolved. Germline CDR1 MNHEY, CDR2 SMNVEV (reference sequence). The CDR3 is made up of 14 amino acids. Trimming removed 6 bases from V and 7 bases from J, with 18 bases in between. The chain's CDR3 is CASSPLGGRLGYTF. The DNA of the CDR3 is TGTGCCAGCAGCCCCCTGGGAGGGAGGCTTGGCTACACCTTC.

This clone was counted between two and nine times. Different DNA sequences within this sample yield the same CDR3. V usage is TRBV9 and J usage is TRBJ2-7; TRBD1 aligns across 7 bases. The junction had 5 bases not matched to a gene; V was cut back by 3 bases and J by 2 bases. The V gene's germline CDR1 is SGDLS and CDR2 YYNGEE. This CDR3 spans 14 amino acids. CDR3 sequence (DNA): TGTGCCAGCAGCGCAGCAGGGGGTACCTACGAGCAGTACTTC. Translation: CASSAAGGTYEQYF.

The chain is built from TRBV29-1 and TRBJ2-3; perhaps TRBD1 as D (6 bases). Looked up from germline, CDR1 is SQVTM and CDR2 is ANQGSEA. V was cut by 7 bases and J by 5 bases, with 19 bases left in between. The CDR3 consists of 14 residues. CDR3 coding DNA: TGCAGCGGTCGGACAGTTCTCGAAATAGATACGCAGTATTTT. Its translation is CSGRTVLEIDTQYF.

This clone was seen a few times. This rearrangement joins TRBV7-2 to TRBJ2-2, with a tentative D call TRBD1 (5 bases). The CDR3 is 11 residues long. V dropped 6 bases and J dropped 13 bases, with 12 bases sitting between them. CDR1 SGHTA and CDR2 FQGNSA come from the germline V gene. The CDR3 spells CASSLQVWLFF. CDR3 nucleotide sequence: TGTGCCAGCAGTTTACAGGTGTGGCTGTTTTTT.

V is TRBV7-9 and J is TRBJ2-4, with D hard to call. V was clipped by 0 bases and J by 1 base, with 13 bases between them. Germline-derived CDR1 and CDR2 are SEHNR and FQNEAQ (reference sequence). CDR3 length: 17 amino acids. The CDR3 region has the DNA TGTGCCAGCAGCTTAGCCGTTTTGATTACGGCCAAAAACATTCAGTACTTC. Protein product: CASSLAVLITAKNIQYF.

The CDR3 DNA reads as TGTGCCGCAGGGACGCCTGAAGCTTTCTTT. It specifies CAAGTPEAFF. The chain combines TRBV30 with TRBJ1-1; maybe TRBD1 (5 bases). The V end was cut by 8 bases, the J end by 6 bases, with 10 bases between. This CDR3 comprises 10 residues. CDR1 is GTSNPN, CDR2 SVGIG, per germline (reference sequence).

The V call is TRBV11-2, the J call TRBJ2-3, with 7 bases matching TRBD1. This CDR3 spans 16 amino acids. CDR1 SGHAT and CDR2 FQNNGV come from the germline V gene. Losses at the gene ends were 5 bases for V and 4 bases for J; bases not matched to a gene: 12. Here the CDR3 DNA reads TGTGCCAGCAGCCCCGGGACAGCTCTTACACCAGATACGCAGTATTTT. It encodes CASSPGTALTPDTQYF.